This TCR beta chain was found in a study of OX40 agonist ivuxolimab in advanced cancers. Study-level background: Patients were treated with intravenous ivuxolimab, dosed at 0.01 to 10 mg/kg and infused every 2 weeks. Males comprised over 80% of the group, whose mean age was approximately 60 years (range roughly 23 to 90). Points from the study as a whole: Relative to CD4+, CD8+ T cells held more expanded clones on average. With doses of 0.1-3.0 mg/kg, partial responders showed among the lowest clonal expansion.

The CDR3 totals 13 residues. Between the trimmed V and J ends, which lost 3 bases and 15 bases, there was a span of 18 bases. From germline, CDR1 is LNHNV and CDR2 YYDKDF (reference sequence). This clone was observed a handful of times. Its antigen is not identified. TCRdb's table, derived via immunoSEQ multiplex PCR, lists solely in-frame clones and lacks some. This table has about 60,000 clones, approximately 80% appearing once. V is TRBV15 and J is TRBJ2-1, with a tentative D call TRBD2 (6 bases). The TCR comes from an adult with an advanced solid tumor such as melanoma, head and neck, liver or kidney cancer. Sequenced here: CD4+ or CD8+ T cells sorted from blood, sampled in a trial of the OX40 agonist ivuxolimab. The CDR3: CATSREGSLGRFF. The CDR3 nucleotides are TGTGCCACCAGCAGGGAGGGCTCCCTGGGGAGGTTCTTC.